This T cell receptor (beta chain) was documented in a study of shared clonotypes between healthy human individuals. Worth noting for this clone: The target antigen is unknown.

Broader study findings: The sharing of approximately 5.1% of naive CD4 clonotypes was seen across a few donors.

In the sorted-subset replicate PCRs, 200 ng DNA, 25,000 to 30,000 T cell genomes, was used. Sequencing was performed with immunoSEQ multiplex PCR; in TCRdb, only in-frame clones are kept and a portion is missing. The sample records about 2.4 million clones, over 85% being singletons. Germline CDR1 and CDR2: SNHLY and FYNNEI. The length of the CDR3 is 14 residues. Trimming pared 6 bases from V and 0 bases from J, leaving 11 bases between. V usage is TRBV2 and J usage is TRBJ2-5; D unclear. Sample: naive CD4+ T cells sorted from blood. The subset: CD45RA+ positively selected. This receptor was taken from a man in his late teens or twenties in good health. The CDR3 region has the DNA TGTGCCAGCAGACCGGACCGGTACCAAGAGACCCAGTACTTC. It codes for CASRPDRYQETQYF.